In its sample, the clone carrying this TCR beta chain was seen once. The data were taken from a study of blood T cell repertoires in COVID-19. Libraries were prepared by immunoSEQ multiplex PCR; TCRdb keeps only in-frame clonotypes and omits some of them. The repertoire holds about 75,000 clones, with approximately 90% as singletons. Germline V lookup: CDR1 SGHRS, CDR2 YFSETQ. This CDR3 is built from 16 residues. V gave up 4 bases and J gave up 4 bases; unmatched junction bases: 11. The chain links TRBV5-1 to TRBJ1-5; the match to TRBD1 covers 7 bases. Material: peripheral blood. The sequence was collected from a woman aged 45-60 years with acute or convalescent COVID-19. The DNA of the CDR3 is TGCGCCAGCAGCCATCCCGCCCGGGACAGAAATCAGCCCCAGCATTTT. As protein: CASSHPARDRNQPQHF.